This TCR beta chain came from a study of T cell repertoires in cytomegalovirus infection. Across the whole study: Peptides in the study included HLA-C-restricted and HLA-B-restricted CMV epitopes. Both a matching HLA type and CMV infection were indicated by public TCR beta signatures. Study-level points and caveats: HLA-C-restricted TCR beta clonotypes specific for CMV led the ex vivo response.

This CDR3 has 12 amino acids. Between the trimmed V and J ends, which lost 3 bases and 7 bases, there was a span of 7 bases. CDR1 is LNHDA, CDR2 SQIVND, per germline (reference sequence). Via MiXCR, TCRdb re-called the reads, giving one row per CDR3 protein. The profile shows roughly 730,000 distinct CDR3 sequences, around 32% of them singletons. Details on this clonotype: Its specificity is not known.

This clonotype was obtained from a human donor in good health (CMV status not recorded). Some clones in this sample may be carry-over from other donors' samples. The rearrangement links TRBV19 to TRBJ1-5, with unresolved D. Here the sequenced sample was cultured PBMCs, taken from culture after CMV antigen stimulation. CDR3 DNA: TGTGCCAGTAGTATGCGCGAGCAGCCCCAGCATTTT. As protein: CASSMREQPQHF.